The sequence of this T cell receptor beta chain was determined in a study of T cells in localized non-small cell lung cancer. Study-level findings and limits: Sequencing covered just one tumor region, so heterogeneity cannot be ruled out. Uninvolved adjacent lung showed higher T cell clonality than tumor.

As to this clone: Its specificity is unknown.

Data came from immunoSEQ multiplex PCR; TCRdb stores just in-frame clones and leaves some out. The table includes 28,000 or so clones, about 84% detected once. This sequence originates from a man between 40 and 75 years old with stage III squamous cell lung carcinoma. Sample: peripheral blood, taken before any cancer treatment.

The CDR3 reads CASSLIMDLYEQYF. Here the CDR3 DNA reads TGTGCCAGCAGCCTCATTATGGACCTCTACGAGCAGTACTTC. The chain couples TRBV28 to TRBJ2-7; unclear D gene. Germline V CDR1 and CDR2: MDHEN, SYDVKM. V lost 6 bases to trimming and J lost 3 bases, with 15 bases between them. The CDR3 covers 14 residues.